The next 22 T cell receptor beta chains were all read from a single sample in a study of T cells after yellow fever vaccination. TCRdb re-analysed the 5' RACE reads in MiXCR, keeping a single row per CDR3 protein. Counted here are 150,000 to 200,000 distinct CDR3 sequences, 9.5% to 11% occurring once; the ten biggest clones make up about 38%. The sample here was CD8+ T cells sorted from PBMCs, taken 15 days after the yellow fever booster vaccination. The receptors originated from a man younger than 35 who received the YFV17D yellow fever vaccine.

J is TRBJ1-1 and V is TRBV29-1; D unclear. Germline loops: CDR1 SQVTM, CDR2 ANQGSEA. The V and J ends lost 3 bases and 6 bases respectively, with 5 bases between them. The CDR3 contains 10 residues. CDR3 sequence reads: CSVDGPEAFF. The CDR3 nucleotides read TGCAGCGTTGACGGGCCTGAAGCTTTCTTT.

This chain uses TRBV7-9 with TRBJ2-3, with 8 nucleotides matching TRBD2. J lost 4 bases, V lost 7 bases, and 4 bases had no gene match. Germline loops: CDR1 SEHNR, CDR2 FQNEAQ (reference sequence). The CDR3 covers 13 residues. The CDR3 DNA sequence: TGTGCCAGCACCGGGGGGGGGCCAGATACGCAGTATTTT. Amino acid sequence: CASTGGGPDTQYF.

The chain is built from TRBV19 and TRBJ1-6; 7 bases line up with TRBD1. V was clipped by 5 bases and J by 4 bases; unmatched bases: 8. Germline V gene sequence: CDR1 LNHDA, CDR2 SQIVND (reference sequence). CDR3 length: 16 amino acids. Written as DNA, the CDR3 is TGTGCCAGTAGTCTAGCCGGGACAGCGTATAATTCACCCCTCCACTTT. Its protein is CASSLAGTAYNSPLHF.

This clonotype was seen a few times. This chain connects TRBV7-8 to TRBJ2-3; TRBD2 aligns across 11 bases. Germline V gene lookup returns CDR1 SGHVS and CDR2 FQNEAQ. V trimming: 5 bases; J trimming: 2 bases; junction bases outside the gene matches: 9. CDR3 size: 17 residues. CDR3 loop: CASSGSLAGGYTDTQYF. The CDR3 DNA reads TGTGCCAGCAGCGGATCTCTAGCGGGGGGATACACAGATACGCAGTATTTT.

The sample holds a few counts of this clonotype. The chain couples TRBV5-1 to TRBJ2-1; 12 nucleotides match TRBD2. J gave up 0 bases and V 1 base, and 8 bases lay outside the gene matches. Germline assignment: CDR1 SGHRS and CDR2 YFSETQ. The CDR3 is 19 amino acids. The CDR3 reads CASSLTSGGIPSSYNEQFF. The CDR3 DNA follows: TGCGCCAGCAGCTTGACTAGCGGGGGGATCCCCAGCTCCTACAATGAGCAGTTCTTC.

This clonotype was observed a handful of times. V gene TRBV2 combines with J gene TRBJ2-1; possibly TRBD1 or TRBD2 for D (5 bases each). Trimming took off 1 base at V and 9 bases at J, with 7 bases between the two ends. CDR3 length: 12 amino acids. The V gene's germline CDR1 is SNHLY and CDR2 FYNNEI. DNA for the CDR3: TGTGCCAGCAGTGAAGAGGGGAGTGAGCAGTTCTTC. It is translated as CASSEEGSEQFF.

This clonotype was observed a few times. The V call is TRBV12-5, the J call TRBJ1-1; D is ambiguous. With 5 bases removed from V and 1 base from J, the gap between germline ends came to 8 bases. CDR1 LGHNT and CDR2 FRNRAP come from the germline V gene. This CDR3 spans 13 amino acids. The DNA for the CDR3 is TGTGCTAGTGGTAACGCGGAGAACACTGAAGCTTTCTTT. Translation: CASGNAENTEAFF.

The chain links TRBV27 to TRBJ2-3; D tentatively fits TRBD1 or TRBD2 (6 bases each). Germline CDR1 reads MNHEY; CDR2 reads SMNVEV (reference sequence). V lost 5 bases to trimming and J lost 5 bases, with 23 bases between them. This CDR3 is 17 amino acids long. The CDR3 region is CASSIKQPGHGGDTQYF. CDR3 DNA sequence: TGTGCCAGCAGTATCAAACAACCGGGACACGGGGGAGATACGCAGTATTTT.

In its sample, this clonotype was seen a few times. The chain is built from TRBV29-1 and TRBJ1-2, with 8 nucleotides matching TRBD1. Germline trimming cut 3 bases from V and 8 bases from J; bases unmatched to any gene: 8. The CDR3 is 13 residues long. Germline CDR1 reads SQVTM; CDR2 reads ANQGSEA. The CDR3 sequence is CSVEAGGVRGYTF. The CDR3 DNA reads TGCAGCGTTGAGGCAGGGGGCGTTCGGGGCTACACCTTC. Together with reference TRBV29-1 and TRBJ1-2, the CDR3 gives the full variable domain: SAVISQKPSRDICQRGTSLTIQCQVDSQVTMMFWYRQQPGQSLTLIATANQGSEATYESGFVIDKFPISRPNLTFSTLTVSNMSPEDSSIYLCSVEAGGVRGYTFGSGTRLTVV.

This clonotype has more than one count but fewer than ten. The genes are TRBV19 and TRBJ2-7; D gene unclear. CDR3 length: 13 residues. Trimming took off 5 bases at V and 1 base at J, with 9 bases between the two ends. CDR1 and CDR2 (germline): LNHDA, SQIVND (reference sequence). CDR3 sequence: CASSQVHSYEQYF. CDR3 coding DNA: TGTGCCAGTAGTCAAGTCCATTCCTACGAGCAGTACTTC.

This clonotype was detected only a few times. The gene calls are TRBV27 and TRBJ2-5; no firm D call. The CDR3 has 16 amino acids. Trimming took off 0 bases at V and 0 bases at J, with 11 bases between the two ends. Germline V gene data show CDR1 as MNHEY and CDR2 as SMNVEV (reference sequence). The CDR3 nucleotides read TGTGCCAGCAGTTTATCCTCAGGACGGCACCAAGAGACCCAGTACTTC. Its protein is CASSLSSGRHQETQYF.

The sample holds many counts of this clonotype. The V gene is TRBV6-6, the J gene TRBJ2-5, with unresolved D. The germline V gene has CDR1 MNHNY and CDR2 SVGAGI (reference sequence). The V end lost 10 bases, the J end lost 5 bases, and 5 bases lay between the germline ends. The CDR3 has 9 amino acids. As DNA, the CDR3 is TGTGCCACCGGGGAGACCCAGTACTTC. Protein sequence: CATGETQYF.

This clonotype was recorded a few times. The chain carries TRBV9 and TRBJ2-1, with a tentative D call TRBD1 (5 bases). With 2 bases removed from V and 4 bases from J, the gap between germline ends came to 13 bases. The CDR3 loop spans 15 amino acids. Germline CDR1 and CDR2: SGDLS and YYNGEE. CDR3 loop: CASSVQGVGYNEQFF. DNA for the CDR3: TGTGCCAGCAGCGTTCAAGGGGTCGGTTACAATGAGCAGTTCTTC. The variable domain in full, completed from reference TRBV9 and TRBJ2-1, reads DSGVTQTPKHLITATGQRVTLRCSPRSGDLSVYWYQQSLDQGLQFLIQYYNGEERAKGNILERFSAQQFPDLHSELNLSSLELGDSALYFCASSVQGVGYNEQFFGPGTRLTVL.

The chain joins TRBV20-1 to TRBJ1-6; no clear D. CDR1 is DFQATT, CDR2 SNEGSKA, per germline (reference sequence). This CDR3 comprises 12 residues. V was clipped by 0 bases and J by 7 bases, with 4 bases between them. CDR3 DNA sequence: TGCAGTGCTAGAGAGGGGAATTCACCCCTCCACTTT. Residues: CSAREGNSPLHF.

This chain uses TRBV20-1 with TRBJ1-2; the D gene is possibly TRBD1 (5 bases). The CDR3 has 12 amino acids. Germline values: CDR1 DFQATT, CDR2 SNEGSKA (reference sequence). The V end lost 5 bases, the J end lost 9 bases, and 16 bases lay between the germline ends. The chain's CDR3 is CSAGSGRFSYTF. The CDR3 DNA sequence: TGCAGTGCTGGGTCAGGGAGGTTTAGCTACACCTTC.

The V call is TRBV5-5, the J call TRBJ1-2, with unresolved D. V was trimmed by 1 base and J by 6 bases, leaving 16 bases between them. This CDR3 is built from 15 residues. CDR1 is SGHKS, CDR2 YYEKEE, per germline (reference sequence). CDR3 sequence: CASSLSVRDMDGYTF. The CDR3 region has the DNA TGTGCCAGCAGCTTGTCAGTCCGAGACATGGATGGCTACACCTTC.

This clonotype has just a few counts. Here the CDR3 reads CSAKGEGYGYTF. For the CDR3, the DNA is TGCAGTGCTAAGGGGGAGGGCTATGGCTACACCTTC. The rearrangement uses TRBV20-1 and TRBJ1-2, with D possibly being TRBD1 (6 bases). Germline CDR1 and CDR2: DFQATT and SNEGSKA (reference sequence). This CDR3 comprises 12 residues. V was pared by 4 bases and J by 4 bases, with 10 bases between.

This CDR3 is CASSPSGEQETQYF. The CDR3 DNA reads as TGTGCCAGCAGCCCTAGCGGGGAACAAGAGACCCAGTACTTC. This chain links TRBV12-3 or TRBV12-4 with TRBJ2-5; TRBD2 agrees at 9 bases. V trimming: 6 bases; J trimming: 2 bases; junction bases outside the gene matches: 4. The CDR3 consists of 14 residues.

This clonotype was found a few times. As DNA, the CDR3 is TGCGCCAGCAGCCAAATCCCCTCTGGGGAGCTGTTTTTT. Its translation is CASSQIPSGELFF. V is TRBV4-1 and J is TRBJ2-2, with no clear D. Germline-derived CDR1 and CDR2 are MGHRA and YSYEKL. Trimming stripped 2 bases from V and 8 bases from J, with 9 bases between. This CDR3 contains 13 residues.

V usage is TRBV4-1 and J usage is TRBJ2-1; 9 positions match TRBD2. In germline, CDR1 is MGHRA, CDR2 YSYEKL. Unmatched junction bases numbered 7, after V lost 4 bases and J lost 3 bases. This CDR3 has 16 residues. CDR3 residues: CASSPRGSGGYNEQFF. The CDR3 DNA is TGCGCCAGCAGCCCCCGAGGTAGCGGGGGCTACAATGAGCAGTTCTTC.

This clonotype was picked up a small number of times. CDR3 in amino acids: CASSQDSLYEQYV. The CDR3 nucleotides read TGTGCCAGCAGTCAAGACTCGTTATACGAGCAGTACGTC. The gene calls are TRBV12-3 or TRBV12-4 and TRBJ2-7, with unresolved D. Between the trimmed V and J ends, which lost 5 bases and 4 bases, there was a span of 12 bases. This CDR3 region has 13 residues.

The CDR3 DNA follows: TGTGCCAGCAGTTCCTCAATCACAGATACGCAGTATTTT. It translates to CASSSSITDTQYF. V usage is TRBV27 and J usage is TRBJ2-3; D gene uncertain. Germline loops: CDR1 MNHEY, CDR2 SMNVEV (reference sequence). This CDR3 is built from 13 residues. V shed 4 bases and J shed 2 bases, with 7 bases lying between them.